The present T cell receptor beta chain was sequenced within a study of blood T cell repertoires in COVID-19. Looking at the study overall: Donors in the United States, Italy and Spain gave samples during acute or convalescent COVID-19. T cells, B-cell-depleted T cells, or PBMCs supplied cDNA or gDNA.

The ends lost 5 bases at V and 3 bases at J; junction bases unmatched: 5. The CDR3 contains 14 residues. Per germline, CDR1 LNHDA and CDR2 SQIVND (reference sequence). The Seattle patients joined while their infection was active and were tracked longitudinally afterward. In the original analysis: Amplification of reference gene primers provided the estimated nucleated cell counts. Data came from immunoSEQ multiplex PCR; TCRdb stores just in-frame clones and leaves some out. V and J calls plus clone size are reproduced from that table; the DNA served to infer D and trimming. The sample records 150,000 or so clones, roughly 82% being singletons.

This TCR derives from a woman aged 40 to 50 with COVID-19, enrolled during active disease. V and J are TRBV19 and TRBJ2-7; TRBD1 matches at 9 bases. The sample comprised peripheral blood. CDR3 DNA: TGTGCCAGTAGTCCCAGGGACAGGGTCTACGAGCAGTACTTC. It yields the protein CASSPRDRVYEQYF.